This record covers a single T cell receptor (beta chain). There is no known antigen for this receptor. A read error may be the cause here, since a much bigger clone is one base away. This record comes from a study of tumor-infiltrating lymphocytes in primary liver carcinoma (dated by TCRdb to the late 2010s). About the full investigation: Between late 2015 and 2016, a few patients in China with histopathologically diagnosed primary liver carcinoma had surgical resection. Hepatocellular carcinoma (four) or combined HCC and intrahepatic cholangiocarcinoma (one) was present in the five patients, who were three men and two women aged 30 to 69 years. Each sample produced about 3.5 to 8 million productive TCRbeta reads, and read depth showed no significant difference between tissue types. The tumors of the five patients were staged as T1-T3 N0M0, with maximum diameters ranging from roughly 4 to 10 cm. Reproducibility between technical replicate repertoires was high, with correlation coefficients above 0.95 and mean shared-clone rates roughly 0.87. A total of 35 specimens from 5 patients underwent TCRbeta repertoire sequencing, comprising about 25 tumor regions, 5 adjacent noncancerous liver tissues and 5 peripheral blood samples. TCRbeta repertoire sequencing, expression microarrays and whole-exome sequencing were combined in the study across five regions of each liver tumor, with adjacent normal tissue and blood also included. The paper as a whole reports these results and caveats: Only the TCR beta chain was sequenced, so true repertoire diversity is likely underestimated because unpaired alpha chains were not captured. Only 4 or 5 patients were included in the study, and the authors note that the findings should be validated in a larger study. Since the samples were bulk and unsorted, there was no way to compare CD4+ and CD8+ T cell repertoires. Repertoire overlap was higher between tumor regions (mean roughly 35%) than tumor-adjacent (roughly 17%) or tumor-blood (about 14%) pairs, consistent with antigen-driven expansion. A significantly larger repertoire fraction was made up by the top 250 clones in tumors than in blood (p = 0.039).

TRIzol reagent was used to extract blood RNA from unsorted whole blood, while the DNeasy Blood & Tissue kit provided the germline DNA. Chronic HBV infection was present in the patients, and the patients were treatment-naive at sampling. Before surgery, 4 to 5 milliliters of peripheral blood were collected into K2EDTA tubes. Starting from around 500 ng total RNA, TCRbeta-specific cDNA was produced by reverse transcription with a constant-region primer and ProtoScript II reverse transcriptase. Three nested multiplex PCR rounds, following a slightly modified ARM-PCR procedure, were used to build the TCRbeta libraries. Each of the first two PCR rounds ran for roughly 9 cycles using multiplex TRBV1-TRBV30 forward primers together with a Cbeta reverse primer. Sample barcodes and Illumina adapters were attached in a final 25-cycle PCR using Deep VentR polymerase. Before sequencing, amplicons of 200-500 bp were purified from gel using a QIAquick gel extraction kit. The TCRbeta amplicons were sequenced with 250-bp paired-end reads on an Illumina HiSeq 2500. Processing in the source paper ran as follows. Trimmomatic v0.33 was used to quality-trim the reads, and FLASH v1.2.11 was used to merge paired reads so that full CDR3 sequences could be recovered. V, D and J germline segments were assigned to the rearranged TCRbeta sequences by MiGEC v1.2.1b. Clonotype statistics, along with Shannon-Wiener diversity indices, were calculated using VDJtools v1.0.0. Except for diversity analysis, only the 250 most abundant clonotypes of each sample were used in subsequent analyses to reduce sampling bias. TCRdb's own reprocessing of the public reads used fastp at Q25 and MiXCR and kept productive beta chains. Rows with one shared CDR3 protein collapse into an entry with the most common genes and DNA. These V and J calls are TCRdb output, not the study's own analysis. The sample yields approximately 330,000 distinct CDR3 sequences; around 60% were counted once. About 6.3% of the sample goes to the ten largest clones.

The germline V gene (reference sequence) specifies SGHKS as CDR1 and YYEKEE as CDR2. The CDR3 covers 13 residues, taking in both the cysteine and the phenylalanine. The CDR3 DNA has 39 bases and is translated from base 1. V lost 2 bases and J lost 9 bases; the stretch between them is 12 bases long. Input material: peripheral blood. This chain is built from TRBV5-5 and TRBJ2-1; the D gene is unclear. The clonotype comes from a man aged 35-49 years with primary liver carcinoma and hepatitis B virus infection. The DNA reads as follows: TGTGCCAGCAGCTTCGCCACGGATGGTGAGCAGTTCTTC. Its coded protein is CASSFATDGEQFF.